These 21 T cell receptor beta chains came from one sample sequenced in a study of tumor-infiltrating lymphocytes in primary liver carcinoma. The authors made TCR beta cDNA from around 500 ng total RNA with a constant-region primer. Three nested multiplex PCR rounds of slightly modified ARM-PCR generated TCR beta libraries. Both of the initial two PCR rounds ran for nine to eleven cycles and employed TRBV1-TRBV30 forward primers alongside a C-beta reverse primer. Via MiXCR, TCRdb re-called the multiplex PCR reads, giving one row per CDR3 protein. The data show more than 70,000 distinct CDR3 sequences, around 66% seen once. It was from about 20-30 mg of unsorted bulk tissue that RNA and DNA were co-extracted. Sequenced sample: tumor-adjacent normal liver tissue. Source of these receptors: a man aged 35 to 55 with primary liver carcinoma and hepatitis B virus infection.

To note about this clonotype: Since no conserved phenylalanine or tryptophan closes the CDR3, a read error is the likely cause. V usage is TRBV4-1 and J usage is TRBJ2-1; D tentatively reads TRBD1 or TRBD2 (5 bases each). V gave up 2 bases and J gave up 4 bases, with 9 bases separating them. This CDR3 contains 14 residues. The germline V gene encodes CDR1 MGHRA and CDR2 YSYEKL. The DNA of the CDR3 is TGCGCCAGCAGCCAACAGGGAGAATACAATGAGCAGTTCCTC. It is translated as CASSQQGEYNEQFL.

Concerning this clonotype: Since a much larger clone is just one base distant, this may be a read error. The chain couples TRBV29-1 to TRBJ1-2, with a weak D call TRBD1 (5 bases). The CDR3 covers 18 residues. Germline V lookup: CDR1 SQVTM, CDR2 ANQGSEA. This CDR3 reads CSVGAPTGTQVANYDYTF. CDR3 in DNA: TGCAGCGTTGGGGCACCAACAGGAACTCAAGTGGCTAACTATGACTACACCTTC.

This chain joins TRBV4-1 and TRBJ2-3; D call uncertain. CDR1 MGHRA and CDR2 YSYEKL come from the germline V gene. This CDR3 is 19 amino acids long. With 1 base removed from V and 0 bases from J, the gap between germline ends came to 20 bases. The CDR3 DNA sequence: TGCGCCAGCAGCCAAGCCACAGCGCCGTCTACGTATAGCACAGATACGCAGTATTTT. Protein product: CASSQATAPSTYSTDTQYF.

Of note for this clonotype: The CDR3 does not end in the conserved phenylalanine or tryptophan, so this is likely a read error. CDR3 nucleotide sequence: TGTACCAGCAGTTTAGGCTCGTTGGGCATTCAGTACCTC. Translated, it gives CTSSLGSLGIQYL. The genes are TRBV28 and TRBJ2-4; D is ambiguous. CDR3 length: 13 residues. Germline CDR1 is MDHEN and CDR2 is SYDVKM.

To note about this clonotype: Its ends do not fully match the called genes, so a read error is possible. J is TRBJ2-7 and V is TRBV7-9; 9 nucleotides match TRBD1. This CDR3 is 18 amino acids long. CDR1 is SEHNR, CDR2 FQNEAQ, per germline (reference sequence). CDR3 region: CASGLYGRRDRETYEQYF. CDR3 nucleotide sequence: TGTGCCAGCGGCTTATATGGTCGACGGGACAGGGAAACCTATGAGCAGTACTTC.

Of note for this clonotype: A much more abundant neighbour one base away suggests this may be a read error. V and J are TRBV28 and TRBJ2-7; D not resolved. V lost 6 bases and J 4 bases, leaving 19 bases between the germline ends. The CDR3 spans 15 residues. Germline loops: CDR1 MDHEN, CDR2 SYDVKM. CDR3 in amino acids: CASRTHQTAEYEQYF. CDR3 nucleotide sequence: TGTGCCAGCAGGACTCACCAAACCGCTGAGTACGAGCAGTACTTC.

In its sample, this clonotype ranks as medium-sized. The chain has TRBV11-2 and TRBJ1-1, with 8 bases aligning to TRBD1. This CDR3 is 15 amino acids long. Germline-derived CDR1 and CDR2 are SGHAT and FQNNGV. The junction had 10 bases not matched to a gene; V was cut back by 5 bases and J by 5 bases. CDR3 sequence: CASSPRGRRVTEAFF. The CDR3 DNA follows: TGTGCCAGCAGCCCCAGGGGGCGAAGAGTTACTGAAGCTTTCTTT.

For this clonotype: This may be a read error, as it is one base from a much larger clone. The J gene is TRBJ2-7, the V gene TRBV5-1, with 8 nucleotides matching TRBD1. The ends lost 2 bases at V and 4 bases at J; junction bases unmatched: 5. The length of the CDR3 is 14 residues. Germline V gives CDR1 SGHRS, CDR2 YFSETQ. The CDR3 coding sequence is TGCGCCAGCAGCTTACAGGGGGTTTTTTACGAGCAGTACTTC. Translation: CASSLQGVFYEQYF. Full variable domain (missing parts from reference TRBV5-1 and TRBJ2-7): KAGVTQTPRYLIKTRGQQVTLSCSPISGHRSVSWYQQTPGQGLQFLFEYFSETQRNKGNFPGRFSGRQFSNSRSEMNVSTLELGDSALYLCASSLQGVFYEQYFGPGTRLTVT.

Comment on this clonotype: A clone one base away is much larger, so this may be a read error. This chain connects TRBV28 to TRBJ1-1, with 7 nucleotides matching TRBD1. The CDR3 consists of 14 residues. The germline V gene encodes CDR1 MDHEN and CDR2 SYDVKM. The CDR3 sequence: CASRGGSKHTEALF. In nucleotides, the CDR3 is TGTGCCAGCCGAGGGGGCTCGAAGCACACTGAAGCTCTCTTT.

Notes on this clonotype: This CDR3 fails to terminate in the conserved phenylalanine or tryptophan, so it likely reflects a read error. Because the CDR3's place on the DNA is in doubt, the DNA is left out and the CDR3 is given as listed by TCRdb. The gene calls are TRBV7-8 and TRBJ2-3; the table's D call TRBD2 went unverified against the DNA. The CDR3 numbers 16 amino acids, ends counted. The germline CDR1 and CDR2 sequences are SGHVS and FQNEAQ. CDR3 region: CASSLDVLGARDTQFC.

Remarks on this clonotype: An end of the junction does not agree with germline; a read error may underlie this. The rearrangement links TRBV30 to TRBJ2-6; no reliable D call. This CDR3 contains 16 residues. Germline V gives CDR1 GTSNPN, CDR2 SVGIG (reference sequence). CDR3 sequence: CAWSVPPVSVANVLTF. For the CDR3, the DNA is TGTGCCTGGAGTGTACCGCCGGTCTCTGTGGCCAACGTCCTGACTTTC.

Judged by abundance, this clonotype is large. The chain links TRBV10-3 to TRBJ2-7; D not resolved. CDR3 length equals 12 residues. Trimming took 3 bases from V and 7 from J, leaving 10 bases between them. Germline-derived CDR1 and CDR2 are ENHRY and SYGVKD. CDR3 sequence (DNA): TGTGCCATCAGTGAAGCCGGGCAAGAGCAGTACTTC. Protein: CAISEAGQEQYF.

Comment on this clonotype: Since no conserved phenylalanine or tryptophan closes the CDR3, a read error is the likely cause. J is TRBJ2-3 and V is TRBV6-1; a possible D gene is TRBD2 (6 bases). V shed 4 bases and J shed 7 bases, with 12 bases lying between them. The CDR3 is made up of 13 amino acids. Germline CDR1 and CDR2: MNHNS and SASEGT. DNA for the CDR3: TGTGCCAGCAGTGGACTAGTGGGGTATACGCAGTATTCT. This codes for CASSGLVGYTQYS.

A note on this clonotype: Compared with germline, one end of the junction differs, possibly owing to a read error. The rearrangement joins TRBV29-1 to TRBJ2-1, with TRBD1 as a possible D gene (7 bases). Per germline, CDR1 SQVTM and CDR2 ANQGSEA. The CDR3 has 12 residues. CDR3 loop: CGARPGGNEHFF. CDR3 in DNA: TGCGGCGCCCGCCCAGGGGGGAACGAGCACTTCTTC.

To note about this clonotype: This clone may be a read error of a much larger clone one base away. This chain links TRBV29-1 with TRBJ1-1, with D perhaps TRBD1 (5 bases). Germline V lookup: CDR1 SQVTM, CDR2 ANQGSEA. The CDR3 totals 15 residues. V lost 3 bases and J 5 bases, leaving 19 bases between the germline ends. CDR3 DNA: TGCAGCGTTGACGGGGGGTGGGAGATGAGGACTGAAGCTTTCTTT. As protein: CSVDGGWEMRTEAFF. The full variable domain, rest sourced from reference TRBV29-1 and TRBJ1-1, is SAVISQKPSRDICQRGTSLTIQCQVDSQVTMMFWYRQQPGQSLTLIATANQGSEATYESGFVIDKFPISRPNLTFSTLTVSNMSPEDSSIYLCSVDGGWEMRTEAFFGQGTRLTVV.

Concerning this clonotype: An end of the junction differs from the germline gene, which may be a read error. The chain couples TRBV6-2 or TRBV6-3 to TRBJ2-3, with D possibly being TRBD1 (5 bases). The CDR3 is made up of 16 amino acids. In germline, CDR1 is MNHEY, CDR2 SVGEGT. The DNA for the CDR3 is TGTGCCAGCAGCACCACAGGAACGACGATCACAGATATGCAGTATTTT. Translated, it gives CASSTTGTTITDMQYF.

Remarks on this clonotype: A read error is likely, as this CDR3 ends without the conserved phenylalanine or tryptophan. The chain links TRBV5-6 to TRBJ2-7, with 7 bases identical to TRBD2. The J segment lost 0 bases and the V segment lost 3 bases, leaving 18 bases of the junction unmatched. Germline CDR1 reads SGHDT; CDR2 reads YYEEEE. This CDR3 contains 19 residues. This chain's CDR3 is CASSSTGTNGIRSSYEQYS. Here the CDR3 DNA reads TGTGCCAGCAGCTCAACCGGGACTAACGGAATAAGGAGCTCCTACGAGCAGTACTCC.

This clonotype is deemed medium-sized. This chain uses TRBV11-2 with TRBJ2-7, with D perhaps TRBD1 (6 bases). The V end lost 3 bases, the J end lost 3 bases, and 18 bases lay between the germline ends. Germline V lookup: CDR1 SGHAT, CDR2 FQNNGV. The CDR3 length is 16 residues. As DNA, the CDR3 is TGTGCCAGCAGCTTGGGACACCCCGAGTCCCTCTACGAGCAGTACTTC. This translates into CASSLGHPESLYEQYF.

This clonotype was picked up many times. This chain links TRBV6-2 or TRBV6-3 with TRBJ2-3, with D possibly being TRBD1 (5 bases). This CDR3 comprises 17 residues. Germline CDR1 is MNHEY and CDR2 is SVGEGT. Trimming cost V 1 base and J 1 base, with 15 bases left between them. CDR3 sequence reads: CASSYFPLGPGTDTQYF. In DNA, the CDR3 is TGTGCCAGCAGTTACTTCCCTCTGGGGCCTGGCACAGATACGCAGTATTTT.

V is TRBV29-1 and J is TRBJ2-1; weak D call: TRBD2 (5 bases). The CDR3 covers 14 residues. Germline CDR1 and CDR2: SQVTM and ANQGSEA. Trimming left V 7 bases short and J 5 bases short, with 18 bases between. The CDR3 sequence: CSADSKGRDNEQFF. In nucleotides, the CDR3 is TGCAGCGCCGACTCTAAAGGGCGGGACAATGAGCAGTTCTTC.

In its sample, this clonotype was seen many times. The chain joins TRBV11-1 to TRBJ2-1, with a possible D match to TRBD2 (5 bases). This CDR3 is 17 amino acids long. The germline V gene has CDR1 SGHAT and CDR2 FQDESV (reference sequence). V gave up 4 bases and J gave up 7 bases, with 23 bases separating them. CDR3 DNA sequence: TGTGCCAGCAGCTCAAACGGGATGAGCAGGTTGTTTAATGAGCAGTTCTTC. Its translation: CASSSNGMSRLFNEQFF.